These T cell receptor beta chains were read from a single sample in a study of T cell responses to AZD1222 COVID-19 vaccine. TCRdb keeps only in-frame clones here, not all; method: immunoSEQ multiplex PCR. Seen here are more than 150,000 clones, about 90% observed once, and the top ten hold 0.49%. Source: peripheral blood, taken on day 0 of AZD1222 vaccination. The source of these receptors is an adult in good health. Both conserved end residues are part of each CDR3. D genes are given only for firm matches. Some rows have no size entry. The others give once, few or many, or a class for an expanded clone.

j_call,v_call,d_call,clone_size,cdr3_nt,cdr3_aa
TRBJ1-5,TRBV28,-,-,TGTGCCAGCAGTTTGCTAAGGGGTGGCAATCAGCCCCAGCATTTT,CASSLLRGGNQPQHF
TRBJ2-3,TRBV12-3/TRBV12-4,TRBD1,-,TGTGCCAATGGGGACAGGAGCACAGATACGCAGTATTTT,CANGDRSTDTQYF
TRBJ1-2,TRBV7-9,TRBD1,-,TGTGCCAGCAGCTTACAAGGGGCACAGGGGCGAGGTGGCTACACCTTC,CASSLQGAQGRGGYTF
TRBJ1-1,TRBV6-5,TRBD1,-,TGTGCCAGCGGCGGACAGGGGAACACTGAAGCTTTCTTT,CASGGQGNTEAFF
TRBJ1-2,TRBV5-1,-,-,TGCGCCAGCAGCTGGGGCGGGGCTAACTATGGCTACACCTTC,CASSWGGANYGYTF
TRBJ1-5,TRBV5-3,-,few,TGTGCCAGAAGCTTGGACCGTAGCAATCAGCCCCAGCATTTT,CARSLDRSNQPQHF
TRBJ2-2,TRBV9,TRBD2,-,TGTGCCAGCAGCGCAACTAGCGGGGGCCACGCGAACACCGGGGAGCTGTTTTTT,CASSATSGGHANTGELFF
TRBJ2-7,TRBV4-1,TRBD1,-,TGCGCCAGCAGCCAGCGGTTGGGGTCGGGACAGATCTACGAGCAGTACTTC,CASSQRLGSGQIYEQYF
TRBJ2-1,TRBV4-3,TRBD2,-,TGCGCCAGCAGCCAAGGAGGGCGGGGGTACAATGAGCAGTTCTTC,CASSQGGRGYNEQFF
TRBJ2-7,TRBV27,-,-,TGTGCCAGCAGTTTTGGGGGCGGGTTGACCTACGAGCAGTACTTC,CASSFGGGLTYEQYF
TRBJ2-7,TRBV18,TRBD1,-,TGTGCCAGCTCACCATCGTCGGGACAGGGGGCCTACGAGCAGTACTTC,CASSPSSGQGAYEQYF
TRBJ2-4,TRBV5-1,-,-,TGCGCCAGCAGCTTGACAGCACCAAAAAACATTCAGTACTTC,CASSLTAPKNIQYF
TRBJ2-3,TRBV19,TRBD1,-,TGTGCCAGTAGTGCCAGACAGGGCGCAGATACGCAGTATTTT,CASSARQGADTQYF
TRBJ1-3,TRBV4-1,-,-,TGCGCCAGCAGCCAAGATAGCACAGTGGGCGGAAACACCATATATTTT,CASSQDSTVGGNTIYF
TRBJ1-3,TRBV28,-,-,TGTGCCAGTACCGGTTACTCGTCTGGAAACACCATATATTTT,CASTGYSSGNTIYF
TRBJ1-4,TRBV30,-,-,TGTGCCTGGAGTGTACCAGAGTATAATGAAAAACTGTTTTTT,CAWSVPEYNEKLFF
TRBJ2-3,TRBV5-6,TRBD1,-,TGTGCCAGCAGCCGGACAGGCGCTAGCACAGATACGCAGTATTTT,CASSRTGASTDTQYF
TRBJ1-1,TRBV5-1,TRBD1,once,TGCGCCAGCAGCTGGGAGGCACCTGACAGGGGACGGATCACTGAAGCTTTCTTT,CASSWEAPDRGRITEAFF
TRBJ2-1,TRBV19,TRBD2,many,TGTGCCATCGGGAGGGCAAACTACAATGAGCAGTTCTTC,CAIGRANYNEQFF
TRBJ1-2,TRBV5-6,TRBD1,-,TGTGCCAGCAGCTTGGTCGATAGGGGGCACGGCTACACCTTC,CASSLVDRGHGYTF
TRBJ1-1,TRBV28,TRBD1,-,TGTGCCAGCAGTTTAATTCCCCCGGGACAGGGCACTGAAGCTTTCTTT,CASSLIPPGQGTEAFF
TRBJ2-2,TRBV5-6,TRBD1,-,TGTGCCAGCAGCCCCACAGGAGAAGGGGGCTTTTACACCGGGGAGCTGTTTTTT,CASSPTGEGGFYTGELFF
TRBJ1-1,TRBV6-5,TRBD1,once,TGTGCCAGCAGTTACTCGTCAGGGGGAAACACTGAAGCTTTCTTT,CASSYSSGGNTEAFF
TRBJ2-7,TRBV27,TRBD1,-,TGTGCCAGCAGTTTAAGGACAGGGGTTAGCTCCTACGAGCAGTACTTC,CASSLRTGVSSYEQYF
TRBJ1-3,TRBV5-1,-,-,TGCGCCAGCAGCTCGCAGGTGGCCTCTGGAAACACCATATATTTT,CASSSQVASGNTIYF
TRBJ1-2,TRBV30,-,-,TGTGCCTGGAGTGTTCCGGGGGGGCAAGGTGGCTACACCTTC,CAWSVPGGQGGYTF
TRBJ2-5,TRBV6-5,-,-,TGTGCCAGCACCCAGGGTTGGGCCCAGTACTTC,CASTQGWAQYF
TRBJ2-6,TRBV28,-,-,TGTGCCAGCAGTTTAAAGGGTTTCCGGGGGGCCAACGTCCTGACTTTC,CASSLKGFRGANVLTF
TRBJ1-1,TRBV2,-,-,TGTGCCAGCAGTGGACTCGCAACGAGAGCTTTCTTT,CASSGLATRAFF
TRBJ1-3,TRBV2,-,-,TGTGCCAGCAGGGAACACCACAACTCTGGAAACACCATATATTTT,CASREHHNSGNTIYF
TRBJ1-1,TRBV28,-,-,TGTGCCAGCAGTGACCCCACCCCTTTCTTT,CASSDPTPFF
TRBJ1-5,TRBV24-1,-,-,TGTGCCACCAGTGCTGGAGGGGTAAATCAGCCCCAGCATTTT,CATSAGGVNQPQHF
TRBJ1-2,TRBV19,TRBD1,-,TGTGCCAGTAGTATAGGGACAGGGGAAAGTCGGAAAGGCTACACCTTC,CASSIGTGESRKGYTF
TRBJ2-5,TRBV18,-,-,TGTGCCAGCTCACCACCGTCCGGGGAGACCCAGTACTTC,CASSPPSGETQYF
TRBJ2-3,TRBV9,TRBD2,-,TGTGCCAGCAGCCCAGCGGGGGGGACTGCAGATACGCAGTATTTT,CASSPAGGTADTQYF
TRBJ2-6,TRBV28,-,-,TGTGCCAGCAACGAGGAAGGAGAGGTGTCTGGGGCCAACGTCCTGACTTTC,CASNEEGEVSGANVLTF
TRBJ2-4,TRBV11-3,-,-,TGTGCCAGCAGCTTACATGCTCTAGCCAAAAACATTCAGTACTTC,CASSLHALAKNIQYF
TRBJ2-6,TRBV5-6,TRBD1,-,TGTGCCAGCAGCTTGGAGGGACAGGTCGCCTCTGGGGCCAACGTCCTGACTTTC,CASSLEGQVASGANVLTF
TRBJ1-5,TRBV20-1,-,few,TGCAGTGCTAGTTCCGGACCCCCTAATCAGCCCCAGCATTTT,CSASSGPPNQPQHF
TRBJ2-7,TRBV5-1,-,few,TGCGCCAGCAGCCTACGCTCAGACGGCTACGAGCAGTACTTC,CASSLRSDGYEQYF
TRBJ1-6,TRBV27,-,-,TGTGCCAGCAGTTTAGGGATTTCACCCCTCCACTTT,CASSLGISPLHF
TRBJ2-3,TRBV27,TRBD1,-,TGTGCCAGCAGCCTAGCCTGGGACAGGCCACCCAGAGATACGCAGTATTTT,CASSLAWDRPPRDTQYF
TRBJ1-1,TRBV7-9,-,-,TGCACGGCAGGGGCCGTCACTGAAGCTTTCTTT,CTAGAVTEAFF
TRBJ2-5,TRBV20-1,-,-,TGCAGCATCGGACAGCAAGAGACCCAGTACTTC,CSIGQQETQYF
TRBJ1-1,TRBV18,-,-,TGTGCCAGCTCACCAATCCGGGAGACTGAAGCTTTCTTT,CASSPIRETEAFF
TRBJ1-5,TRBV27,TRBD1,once,TGTGCCAGCAGTTTTCGGCAGGGGGCTGCACAGCCCCAGCATTTT,CASSFRQGAAQPQHF
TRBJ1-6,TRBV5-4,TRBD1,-,TGTGCCAGCAGCTTGCGTCAGGGGGTCAGTTCACCCCTCCACTTT,CASSLRQGVSSPLHF
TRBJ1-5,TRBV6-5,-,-,TGTGCCAGCAGTTACGAGGGGCTGGGGAGCAATCAGCCCCAGCATTTT,CASSYEGLGSNQPQHF
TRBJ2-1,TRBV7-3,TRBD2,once,TGTGCCAGCAGCTGGACTAGCGGGAGCGCTCAAAGCTCCTACAATGAGCAGTTCTTC,CASSWTSGSAQSSYNEQFF
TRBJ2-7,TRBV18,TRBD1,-,TGTGCCAGCTCCCGACAGGGGGCTGACGAGCAGTACTTC,CASSRQGADEQYF
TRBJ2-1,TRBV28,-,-,TGTGCCAGCGGGCTCCTAGCAACTTACAATGAGCAGTTCTTC,CASGLLATYNEQFF
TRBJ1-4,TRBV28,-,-,TGTGCCAGCTTAGGGCGGGGAAAGGGGTCAACTAATGAAAAACTGTTTTTT,CASLGRGKGSTNEKLFF
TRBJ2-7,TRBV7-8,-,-,TGTGCCAGCAGCCATAGACCTTCCGAGCAGTACTTC,CASSHRPSEQYF
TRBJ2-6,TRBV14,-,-,TGTGCCAGCAGCCAATCCCTACGGGTCCTGACTTTC,CASSQSLRVLTF
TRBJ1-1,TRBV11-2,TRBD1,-,TGTGCCAGCAGCCTCCCAGGGGGCGTTGGCACTGAAGCTTTCTTT,CASSLPGGVGTEAFF